The 5 T cell receptor beta chains reported below all come from one sample, sequenced in a study of T cells of healthy individuals. Each CDR3 protein gets one entry after TCRdb re-called the 5' RACE reads with MiXCR. The table records approximately 89,000 distinct CDR3 sequences, roughly 5% of them present only once. These receptors all stem from a female donor in good health.

The table lists this clonotype with many counts. The chain recombines TRBV21-1 with TRBJ2-2; TRBD1 is the table's D call and was not checked against the DNA. TRBV21-1 is assigned pseudogene status. The CDR3 has 20 residues. CDR3 in amino acids: CASSRGRGPARLDSTGELFF. The CDR3 region has the DNA TGTGCCAGCAGCCGCGGACGGGGACCGGCTAGACTGGATTCAACCGGGGAGCTGTTTTTT.

This clonotype was seen many times. The rearrangement joins TRBV5-1 to TRBJ2-6, with TRBD1 matching 9 bases. The trim removed 3 bases at V and 1 base at J, leaving 11 bases unmatched. From germline, CDR1 is SGHRS and CDR2 YFSETQ. The CDR3 runs 19 residues. The CDR3 DNA reads TGCGCCAGCAGCTCTATGGGGCTGGACAGGGGATCTGGGGCCAACGTCCTGACTTTC. Amino acids: CASSSMGLDRGSGANVLTF. The full variable domain, its missing parts supplied by reference TRBV5-1 and TRBJ2-6, is KAGVTQTPRYLIKTRGQQVTLSCSPISGHRSVSWYQQTPGQGLQFLFEYFSETQRNKGNFPGRFSGRQFSNSRSEMNVSTLELGDSALYLCASSSMGLDRGSGANVLTFGAGSRLTVL.

This clonotype was seen many times. The V gene is TRBV5-1, the J gene TRBJ2-7; TRBD1 matches at 9 bases. CDR3 length: 15 amino acids. Unmatched junction bases numbered 8, after V lost 2 bases and J lost 5 bases. Germline CDR1 reads SGHRS; CDR2 reads YFSETQ. CDR3 in amino acids: CASSLLDRGSDEQYF. Written as DNA, the CDR3 is TGCGCCAGCAGCTTACTCGACAGGGGGTCGGACGAGCAGTACTTC.

This clonotype was seen only once. This chain connects TRBV7-2 to TRBJ1-2; a weak D match, TRBD1 (5 bases). The germline gives CDR1 SGHTA, CDR2 FQGNSA. The CDR3 contains 12 residues. The germline V and J ends were trimmed by 1 base and 8 bases, with 8 bases remaining between them. This chain's CDR3 is CASSLGRAGYTF. CDR3 nucleotides: TGTGCCAGCAGCTTAGGCAGGGCGGGCTACACCTTC.

This clonotype was seen ten or more times. This sequence joins TRBV28 and TRBJ1-1, with 7 bases identical to TRBD1. Per germline, CDR1 MDHEN and CDR2 SYDVKM. This CDR3 comprises 11 residues. V was pared by 3 bases and J by 11 bases, with 3 bases of the junction left unmatched. CDR3 sequence (DNA): TGTGCCAGCAGTTTTGACAGGGATGCTTTCTTT. It is translated as CASSFDRDAFF.